This T cell receptor (beta chain) was identified in a study of shared clonotypes between healthy human individuals. Across the study: The cohort comprised a couple of women and a few men. Their ages spanned 18 to 49 years. Whole-study findings and limits: Rarefaction revealed incomplete sorted-subset sequencing despite large depth.

Some clones are missing from TCRdb's copy, which holds only in-frame ones; the method was immunoSEQ multiplex PCR. The repertoire holds 1,400,000 or so clones, with around 98.5% as singletons. Note on this clone: No antigen is known for it.

CD45RA-negative memory and CD45RA+ naive subsets were split from the CD4+ cells. Germline assignment: CDR1 MDHEN and CDR2 SYDVKM. Trimming stripped 4 bases from V and 6 bases from J, with 15 bases between. CDR3 length: 15 amino acids. The rearrangement links TRBV28 to TRBJ2-2, with D uncertain. The specimen was naive CD4+ T cells sorted from blood. Subset noted: CD45RA+ positively selected. The receptor comes from a man aged 25-40 years in good health. The chain's CDR3 is CASSWQGFEPGELFF. The DNA for the CDR3 is TGTGCCAGCAGTTGGCAAGGTTTCGAACCCGGGGAGCTGTTTTTT. Looking up the rest from reference TRBV28 and TRBJ2-2 gives the full variable domain: DVKVTQSSRYLVKRTGEKVFLECVQDMDHENMFWYRQDPGLGLRLIYFSYDVKMKEKGDIPEGYSVSREKKERFSLILESASTNQTSMYLCASSWQGFEPGELFFGEGSRLTVL.